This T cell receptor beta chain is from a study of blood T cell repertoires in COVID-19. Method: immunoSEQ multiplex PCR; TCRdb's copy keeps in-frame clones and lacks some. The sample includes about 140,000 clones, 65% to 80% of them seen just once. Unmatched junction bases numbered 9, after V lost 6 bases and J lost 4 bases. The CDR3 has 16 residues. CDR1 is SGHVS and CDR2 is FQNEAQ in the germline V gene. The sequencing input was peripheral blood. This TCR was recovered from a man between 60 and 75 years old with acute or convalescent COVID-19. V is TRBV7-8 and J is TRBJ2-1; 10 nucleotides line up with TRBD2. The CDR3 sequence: CASSWFLAGEYNEQFF. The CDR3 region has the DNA TGTGCCAGCAGTTGGTTCCTAGCGGGAGAATACAATGAGCAGTTCTTC.